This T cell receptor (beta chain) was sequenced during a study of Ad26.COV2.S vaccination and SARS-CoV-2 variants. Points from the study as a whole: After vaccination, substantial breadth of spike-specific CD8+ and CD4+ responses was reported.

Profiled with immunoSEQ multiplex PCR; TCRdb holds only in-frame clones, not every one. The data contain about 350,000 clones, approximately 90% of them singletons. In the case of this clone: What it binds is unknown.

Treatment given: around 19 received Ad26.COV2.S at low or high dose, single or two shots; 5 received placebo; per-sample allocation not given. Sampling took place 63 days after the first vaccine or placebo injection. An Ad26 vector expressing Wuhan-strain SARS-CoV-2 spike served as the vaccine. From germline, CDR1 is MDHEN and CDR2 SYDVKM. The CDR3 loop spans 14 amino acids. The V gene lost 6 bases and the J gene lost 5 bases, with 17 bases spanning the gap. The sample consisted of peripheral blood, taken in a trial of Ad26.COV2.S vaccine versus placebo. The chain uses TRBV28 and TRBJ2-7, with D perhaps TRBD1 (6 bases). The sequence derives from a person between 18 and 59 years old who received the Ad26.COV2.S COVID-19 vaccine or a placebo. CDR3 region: CASRISGAVNEQYF. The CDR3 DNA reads TGTGCCAGCAGAATCTCAGGGGCGGTGAACGAGCAGTACTTC.